This passage covers 12 T cell receptor beta chains from one sample sequenced in a study of OX40 agonist ivuxolimab in advanced cancers. Produced via immunoSEQ multiplex PCR; TCRdb's table is partial and in-frame only. This table has some 59,000 clones, 90% appearing once. Sample: CD4+ or CD8+ T cells sorted from blood, taken in a trial of the OX40 agonist ivuxolimab. The receptors were sampled from an adult with an advanced solid tumor such as melanoma, head and neck, liver or kidney cancer.

The V gene is TRBV6-5, the J gene TRBJ2-7, with unresolved D. In germline, CDR1 is MNHEY, CDR2 SVGAGI. This CDR3 has 14 amino acids. V was shortened by 2 bases and J by 3 bases, with 11 bases between the two germline ends. The CDR3 DNA is TGTGCCAGCAGTTACCGGAGCCGTAGCTACGAGCAGTACTTC. Encoded protein: CASSYRSRSYEQYF.

This chain joins TRBV21-1 and TRBJ2-7. TRBV21-1 is noted as a pseudogene. The CDR3 contains 13 residues. CDR3 in DNA: TGTGCCAGCAGCAAATGGGAAGACTGTGAGCAGTACTTC. Its translation is CASSKWEDCEQYF.

The CDR3 nucleotides read TGTGCCAGCAGCTTACACGGGACAGGGGATGAAAAACTGTTTTTT. It encodes CASSLHGTGDEKLFF. J is TRBJ1-4 and V is TRBV7-3, with 10 bases aligning to TRBD1. The V gene end was trimmed by 2 bases and the J gene end by 6 bases; junction bases not matched to a gene: 3. Germline V gives CDR1 SGHTA, CDR2 FQGTGA. The CDR3 has 15 residues.

This rearrangement joins TRBV28 to TRBJ2-3, with no clear D. Germline CDR1 MDHEN, CDR2 SYDVKM. The CDR3 has 13 residues. V was pared by 6 bases and J by 3 bases, with 10 bases between. The CDR3 loop reads CASSPRITDTQYF. The CDR3 DNA follows: TGTGCCAGCAGCCCTCGGATAACAGATACGCAGTATTTT.

The chain combines TRBV28 with TRBJ2-6, with D uncertain. The CDR3 consists of 14 residues. Between the trimmed V and J ends, which lost 3 bases and 0 bases, there was a span of 3 bases. The germline V gene encodes CDR1 MDHEN and CDR2 SYDVKM. Written as DNA, the CDR3 is TGTGCCAGCAGTTTCTACTCTGGGGCCAACGTCCTGACTTTC. Its protein product is CASSFYSGANVLTF.

This clone has just one count. J is TRBJ2-3 and V is TRBV10-3, with no clear D. Trimming shortened V by 0 bases and J by 0 bases, and 4 bases separated the two germline ends. This CDR3 is built from 14 residues. Germline CDR1 is ENHRY and CDR2 is SYGVKD. The CDR3 DNA reads TGTGCCATCAGTGAGTCGGGGAGCACAGATACGCAGTATTTT. Translating gives CAISESGSTDTQYF.

The genes are TRBV7-9 and TRBJ2-6; D is perhaps TRBD2 (6 bases). V was clipped by 0 bases and J by 0 bases, with 6 bases between them. CDR1 and CDR2 from the germline V gene are SEHNR and FQNEAQ (reference sequence). CDR3 size: 16 residues. The CDR3 is CASSLAGGSGANVLTF. In DNA form, the CDR3 reads TGTGCCAGCAGCTTAGCGGGGGGCTCTGGGGCCAACGTCCTGACTTTC.

This chain connects TRBV11-2 to TRBJ1-2; possibly TRBD1 for D (5 bases). Trimming pared 5 bases from V and 7 bases from J, leaving 17 bases between. The CDR3 length is 14 residues. Germline V CDR1 and CDR2: SGHAT, FQNNGV. CDR3 DNA: TGTGCCAGCAGCCAAGCGACAGTCCGCGGTGGCTACACCTTC. Amino acid sequence: CASSQATVRGGYTF.

This sequence joins TRBV5-1 and TRBJ2-7; possible D gene TRBD1, 6 bases. Trimming left V 4 bases short and J 6 bases short, with 14 bases between. CDR1 is SGHRS, CDR2 YFSETQ, per germline. This CDR3 has 13 amino acids. The CDR3 protein is CASSLSGVGEQYF. The CDR3 DNA is TGCGCCAGCAGCCTTTCAGGGGTTGGCGAGCAGTACTTC. Drawing the rest from reference TRBV5-1 and TRBJ2-7, the complete variable domain is KAGVTQTPRYLIKTRGQQVTLSCSPISGHRSVSWYQQTPGQGLQFLFEYFSETQRNKGNFPGRFSGRQFSNSRSEMNVSTLELGDSALYLCASSLSGVGEQYFGPGTRLTVT.

V and J are TRBV28 and TRBJ2-7, with 8 bases aligning to TRBD1. CDR3 length equals 16 residues. Germline V gene data show CDR1 as MDHEN and CDR2 as SYDVKM. V gave up 6 bases and J gave up 4 bases; unmatched junction bases: 14. DNA for the CDR3: TGTGCCAGCAGCCCTAACCTCGGGACAGGAATTTACGAGCAGTACTTC. Protein sequence: CASSPNLGTGIYEQYF.

CDR3 sequence (DNA): TGTGCCAGCAGCTTTCCGGGACTAGCGGGAGCAAGGACCGGGGAGCTGTTTTTT. It codes for CASSFPGLAGARTGELFF. V usage is TRBV7-2 and J usage is TRBJ2-2; TRBD2 matches at 14 bases. The junction had 8 bases not matched to a gene; V was cut back by 3 bases and J by 5 bases. Germline V gene sequence: CDR1 SGHTA, CDR2 FQGNSA. This CDR3 is 18 amino acids long.

V gene TRBV9 combines with J gene TRBJ2-1; D uncertain. V dropped 3 bases and J dropped 8 bases, with 18 bases sitting between them. From germline, CDR1 is SGDLS and CDR2 YYNGEE. The CDR3 covers 15 residues. The chain's CDR3 is CASSAVLLEGDEQFF. The CDR3 bases are TGTGCCAGCAGCGCTGTACTCTTAGAAGGTGATGAGCAGTTCTTC. Supplemented by reference TRBV9 and TRBJ2-1, the full variable domain reads DSGVTQTPKHLITATGQRVTLRCSPRSGDLSVYWYQQSLDQGLQFLIQYYNGEERAKGNILERFSAQQFPDLHSELNLSSLELGDSALYFCASSAVLLEGDEQFFGPGTRLTVL.